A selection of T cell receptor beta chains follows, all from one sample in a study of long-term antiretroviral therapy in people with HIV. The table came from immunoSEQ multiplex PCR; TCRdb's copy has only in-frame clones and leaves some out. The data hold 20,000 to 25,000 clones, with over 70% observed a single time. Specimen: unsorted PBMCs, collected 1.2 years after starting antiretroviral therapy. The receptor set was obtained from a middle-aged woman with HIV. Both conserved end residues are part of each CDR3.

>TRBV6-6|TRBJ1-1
CASSTPSGGRIEAFF
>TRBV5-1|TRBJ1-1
CASSPQGQGTEAFF
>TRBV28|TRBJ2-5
CASSFLEPRETQYF
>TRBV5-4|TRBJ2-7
CASSLEGQGTYEQYF
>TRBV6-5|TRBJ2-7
CASSYSNGAYEQYF
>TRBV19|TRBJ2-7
CASTPRETSGSYEQYF
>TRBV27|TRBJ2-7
CASSLWKRGGFYEQYF
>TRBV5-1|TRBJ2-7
CASSLNPPRRDSPYEQYF
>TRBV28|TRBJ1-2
CASSLFQGDGYTF
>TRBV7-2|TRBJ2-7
CASSLKLGNYEQYF
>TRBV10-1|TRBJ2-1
CASSERPYSYNEQFF
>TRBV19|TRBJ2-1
CASSIGGSYSNEQFF
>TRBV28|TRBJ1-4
CASSLSGLGSEKLFF
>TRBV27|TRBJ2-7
CASSSGLAGGWEQYF
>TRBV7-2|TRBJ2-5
CASSLAGSQETQYF
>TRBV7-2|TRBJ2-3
CASSLEWSQKGTQYF
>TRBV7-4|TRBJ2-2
CAAPPGPLNTGELFF
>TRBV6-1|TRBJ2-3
CASSEWTGPDTQYF